This is a list of T cell receptor beta chains from one sample in a study of blood T cell repertoires in COVID-19. Sequencing was performed with immunoSEQ multiplex PCR; in TCRdb, only in-frame clones are kept and a portion is missing. The data hold fewer than 80,000 clones, with roughly 78% observed a single time. Material: peripheral blood. The receptors originated from a human donor in a cohort sampled during active COVID-19. The CDR3 runs from the conserved cysteine through the conserved F or W. D genes are given only for firm matches. Not all rows give a size; the values are once, few, many and, for expanded clones, a class.

TGTGCCAGCAGTATGGGGGGGGGAGGCGGGGAGCTGTTTTTT,CASSMGGGGGELFF,.,TRBJ2-2,TRBD2,TRBV6-5
TGTGCCATCAGTGACTCCGACAGGGGGACGGGGGACACCTTC,CAISDSDRGTGDTF,.,TRBJ1-2,TRBD1,TRBV10-3
TGTGCCAGCACCCCCGGAGGGCAGCCCCAGCATTTT,CASTPGGQPQHF,.,TRBJ1-5,.,TRBV7-2
TGTGCCAGCAGCGTGGCAGGGTCCAACGAGCAGTACTTC,CASSVAGSNEQYF,.,TRBJ2-7,.,TRBV9
TGCGCCAGCAGCTTTGGACCGGGACAGGGCGGGGATACGCAGTATTTT,CASSFGPGQGGDTQYF,.,TRBJ2-3,TRBD1,TRBV5-1
TGCGCCAGCAGCCTATTTTCAGCGGGACTAACCGGGGAGCTGTTTTTT,CASSLFSAGLTGELFF,.,TRBJ2-2,TRBD2,TRBV5-1
TGTGCCAGCAGTTACGTGTCGGGAGGGTTATCCTACGAGCAGTACTTC,CASSYVSGGLSYEQYF,.,TRBJ2-7,TRBD2,TRBV6-2/TRBV6-3
TGTGCCAGCAGCGGACAGCCCAATCAGCCCCAGCATTTT,CASSGQPNQPQHF,once,TRBJ1-5,.,TRBV9
TGTGCCAGCAGCCGGACTAGCGATCGAAATGAGCAGTTCTTC,CASSRTSDRNEQFF,.,TRBJ2-1,TRBD2,TRBV7-9
TGTGCCAGCAGTGCGGGACCTTACAATGAGCAGTTCTTC,CASSAGPYNEQFF,.,TRBJ2-1,.,TRBV12-3/TRBV12-4
TGTGCCAGCAGCGCCCTCGGTCAGGGGAAGAACACCTTC,CASSALGQGKNTF,.,TRBJ1-2,.,TRBV2
TGTGCCAGCAGCCCGGACAGGGTACCTGGGGAGCTGTTTTTT,CASSPDRVPGELFF,.,TRBJ2-2,TRBD1,TRBV6-5
TGTGCCATCAGCCCCACCCGGTCCGACGAGCAGTACTTC,CAISPTRSDEQYF,.,TRBJ2-7,.,TRBV10-3
TGCAGTGCTAGTCTGGGGACTGAAGATACCCAGTACTTC,CSASLGTEDTQYF,once,TRBJ2-5,.,TRBV20-1
TGTGCCAGCAGCTTAGGGACTAGCGGGAGGATCGCTGGGGCCAACGTCCTGACTTTC,CASSLGTSGRIAGANVLTF,once,TRBJ2-6,TRBD2,TRBV5-4
TGCGCCAGCAGCCAACCCCAGGGCTCCAGCTCCTACGAGCAGTACTTC,CASSQPQGSSSYEQYF,many,TRBJ2-7,.,TRBV4-1
TGTGCCAGCAGACTGGGGCAGTTGAACACTGAAGCTTTCTTT,CASRLGQLNTEAFF,.,TRBJ1-1,.,TRBV6-6
TGTGCCAGCAGCCCGGCACTAGCGGGCAATGAGCAGTTCTTC,CASSPALAGNEQFF,medium-sized,TRBJ2-1,TRBD2,TRBV3-1/TRBV3-2
TGTGCCAGCAGCCTAACCACCGGGGAGCTGTTTTTT,CASSLTTGELFF,.,TRBJ2-2,.,TRBV5-4
TGTGCCAGCAGTTTATCAGGGAGGGCTAATGAAAAACTGTTTTTT,CASSLSGRANEKLFF,.,TRBJ1-4,.,TRBV28
TGCGCCAGCAGCCAAGTTGGGACAGGGGGCTCCGAGCAGTACTTC,CASSQVGTGGSEQYF,.,TRBJ2-7,TRBD1,TRBV4-3
TGTGCCAGCAGCTTGGTCAGGGGTTCAACCGGGGAGCTGTTTTTT,CASSLVRGSTGELFF,.,TRBJ2-2,.,TRBV5-6
TGCGCCAGCAGTGGATTAGGGGATCAGCCCCAGCATTTT,CASSGLGDQPQHF,.,TRBJ1-5,.,TRBV10-2
TGTGCCAGCTCTGGGGGACAGGGAACCTACGAGCAGTACTTC,CASSGGQGTYEQYF,.,TRBJ2-7,TRBD1,TRBV18
TGTGCCAGCAGCCAAGGACCGGGAGGGGGCCGCGGCTCACCCCTCCACTTT,CASSQGPGGGRGSPLHF,.,TRBJ1-6,TRBD1,TRBV3-1/TRBV3-2
TGTGCCAGCAGTGAGGGGGCGCGGTATGGCTACACCTTC,CASSEGARYGYTF,.,TRBJ1-2,TRBD1,TRBV12-3/TRBV12-4
TGCGCCAGCAGTGAGGGGACAGGACCCTACGAGCAGTACTTC,CASSEGTGPYEQYF,.,TRBJ2-7,TRBD1,TRBV10-1
TGTGCCAGCAGGGCGGTGGCAGGGGGCAGCTATGGCTACACCTTC,CASRAVAGGSYGYTF,.,TRBJ1-2,TRBD1,TRBV5-8
TGTGCCAGCAGCCAAGATAGACAATATGAAGGGACAGCAAATCTAGGGAGCACAGATACGCAGTATTTT,CASSQDRQYEGTANLGSTDTQYF,.,TRBJ2-3,TRBD1,TRBV3-1/TRBV3-2
TGTGCCAGCAGCCATCGACAGATTCAAGAGACCCAGTACTTC,CASSHRQIQETQYF,.,TRBJ2-5,.,TRBV6-2/TRBV6-3
TGTGCCAGCAGACAAGACAGTTACCAAGAGACCCAGTACTTC,CASRQDSYQETQYF,.,TRBJ2-5,.,TRBV5-4
TGTGCCAGCAGCTTCGGGACTAGCGGGGCGAACACCGGGGAGCTGTTTTTT,CASSFGTSGANTGELFF,.,TRBJ2-2,TRBD2,TRBV7-9
TGTGCCAGCAGTCCGACAGGGGGGAGGGAGACCCAGTACTTC,CASSPTGGRETQYF,.,TRBJ2-5,TRBD1,TRBV2
TGTGCCAGCGGCCAGGGAGGAGAGACCCAGTACTTC,CASGQGGETQYF,.,TRBJ2-5,.,TRBV25-1
TGTGCCAGCAGCGCCTCCGGGACAAGGGTGGAGACCCAGTACTTC,CASSASGTRVETQYF,.,TRBJ2-5,.,TRBV13
TGTGCCAGCACCCTTAGCTCAGGAGGGGTTGAAAAACTGTTTTTT,CASTLSSGGVEKLFF,.,TRBJ1-4,.,TRBV3-1/TRBV3-2
TGCGCCAGCAGCGCGACTCGACAGGGAGGCCACAATGAGCAGTTCTTC,CASSATRQGGHNEQFF,.,TRBJ2-1,.,TRBV5-1
TGTGCCAGCAGCCGTAGACAGGGGGCGCGGTATGGCTACACCTTC,CASSRRQGARYGYTF,.,TRBJ1-2,TRBD1,TRBV28
TGTGCCAGTAGGGACAGGGGGAGCGGCGGGGAGCTGTTTTTT,CASRDRGSGGELFF,.,TRBJ2-2,TRBD1,TRBV19
TGTGCCAGCAGCGTAGGTCCAGGGGGCGGCTACGAGCAGTACTTC,CASSVGPGGGYEQYF,medium-sized,TRBJ2-7,TRBD1,TRBV9
TGTGCCAGCAGCCAAGCGACGAGGGATGAAAAACTGTTTTTT,CASSQATRDEKLFF,.,TRBJ1-4,.,TRBV3-1/TRBV3-2
TGTGCCAGCAGCTCTACACAGGGGGCGGGCGAGCAGTACTTC,CASSSTQGAGEQYF,.,TRBJ2-7,TRBD1,TRBV7-2
TGCGCCAGCAGCCACACCGGGACAGGGCTTAGAGAGACCCAGTACTTC,CASSHTGTGLRETQYF,.,TRBJ2-5,TRBD1,TRBV5-1
TGCGCCAGCAGCCAGGCAGGGGGCAGGGATTCACCCCTCCACTTT,CASSQAGGRDSPLHF,.,TRBJ1-6,TRBD1,TRBV4-3
TGCGCCAGCAGCTCATTCTCACTAGTTAGCACAGATACGCAGTATTTT,CASSSFSLVSTDTQYF,.,TRBJ2-3,.,TRBV5-1
TGTGCCAGCAGCTCAGCAGAGTCTAGCGTTTGGGAGCAGTTCTTC,CASSSAESSVWEQFF,.,TRBJ2-1,.,TRBV7-2
TGTGCCAGCAGCCCAGTTGCCTACTACGGCGAGCAGTACTTC,CASSPVAYYGEQYF,.,TRBJ2-7,.,TRBV7-2
TGTGCCAGCAGCCGTGGGACAGGGGTAACGACCACCGGGGAGCTGTTTTTT,CASSRGTGVTTTGELFF,.,TRBJ2-2,TRBD1,TRBV11-2
TGTGCCAGCAGCTCGGACAGGGAACACGAGCAGTACTTC,CASSSDREHEQYF,.,TRBJ2-7,TRBD1,TRBV7-3
TGTGCCAGCAGCTTTAACCTAGCGGGGAGAGGCTCCTACGAGCAGTACTTC,CASSFNLAGRGSYEQYF,.,TRBJ2-7,TRBD2,TRBV11-3
TGTGCCAGTAGTATCCGACAGACTTGGGGCGGGGAGCTGTTTTTT,CASSIRQTWGGELFF,.,TRBJ2-2,.,TRBV19